The 26 T cell receptor beta chains below all came from one sample that was sequenced in a study of T cells expressing NK-cell markers. Reanalyzing the 5' RACE reads, TCRdb keeps one entry per CDR3 protein, without DNA. Its table lists under 500,000 distinct CDR3 sequences. Sequenced sample: blood T cells: a sorted CD56 or NKG2C T cell subset, CD4+ or CD8+ T cells, or bulk PBMC T cells (not recorded which). The receptors derive from a woman aged 18 to 75 in good health.

V gene TRBV5-4 combines with J gene TRBJ2-1; TCRdb calls TRBD1, which cannot be checked without DNA. CDR3 length: 15 residues. The germline CDR1 and CDR2 sequences are SGHNT and YYREEE (reference sequence). CDR3 protein: CASSRQGPLQREQFF.

V is TRBV5-1 and J is TRBJ2-1; with no DNA, the TCRdb D assignment of TRBD2 cannot be verified. Germline CDR1 is SGHRS and CDR2 is YFSETQ. CDR3 size: 16 residues. The CDR3 here is CASSLTAGGPGNEQFF. The complete variable domain, with remaining parts taken from reference TRBV5-1 and TRBJ2-1, reads KAGVTQTPRYLIKTRGQQVTLSCSPISGHRSVSWYQQTPGQGLQFLFEYFSETQRNKGNFPGRFSGRQFSNSRSEMNVSTLELGDSALYLCASSLTAGGPGNEQFFGPGTRLTVL.

The V gene is TRBV5-1, the J gene TRBJ2-7. Germline CDR1 is SGHRS and CDR2 is YFSETQ. This CDR3 region has 16 residues. CDR3 protein: CASSSSVRGATYEQYF.

V and J are TRBV18 and TRBJ2-7; the TRBD1 assignment by TCRdb is unverifiable without DNA. This CDR3 comprises 15 residues. CDR1 and CDR2 from the germline V gene are KGHSH and LQKENI. This CDR3 reads CASSIDSGGLYEQYF.

V gene TRBV7-2 combines with J gene TRBJ2-2; the TCRdb D gene call, TRBD1, has no DNA to confirm it. CDR3 length: 14 amino acids. The germline gives CDR1 SGHTA, CDR2 FQGNSA. CDR3 sequence reads: CASSVSRVGGELFF.

V is TRBV5-6 and J is TRBJ1-1; the D gene TCRdb calls, TRBD1, cannot be checked with no DNA. In germline, CDR1 is SGHDT, CDR2 YYEEEE. The CDR3 is 15 amino acids. The CDR3 here is CASSQGGHQVTEAFF.

J is TRBJ2-3 and V is TRBV7-9; the D call from TCRdb, TRBD1, cannot be confirmed without DNA. The CDR3 runs to 13 residues. Germline lookup yields CDR1 SEHNR and CDR2 FQNEAQ (reference sequence). CDR3: CASTWGHTDTQYF.

The gene calls are TRBV6-5 and TRBJ2-1; absent DNA, TCRdb's TRBD1 call cannot be checked. The length of the CDR3 is 15 residues. Germline V CDR1 and CDR2: MNHEY, SVGAGI. The CDR3 sequence is CASSSRQGALGWQFF.

This CDR3 is CASSFSISFTDHITYEQYF. J is TRBJ2-7 and V is TRBV28. The V gene's germline CDR1 is MDHEN and CDR2 SYDVKM. This CDR3 contains 19 residues.

V usage is TRBV10-3 and J usage is TRBJ2-5. CDR3 length equals 11 residues. Looked up from germline, CDR1 is ENHRY and CDR2 is SYGVKD. CDR3 in amino acids: CAIAEQETQYF.

CDR3 protein: CASSVEPRGGLQFF. The J gene is TRBJ2-1, the V gene TRBV9; the D gene TCRdb calls, TRBD1, cannot be checked with no DNA. This CDR3 region has 14 residues. CDR1 is SGDLS and CDR2 is YYNGEE in the germline V gene.

This chain links TRBV6-5 with TRBJ2-3. CDR1 MNHEY and CDR2 SVGAGI come from the germline V gene. The CDR3 spans 14 residues. CDR3 amino acids: CASSNNPSTDTQYF.

The chain combines TRBV6-1 with TRBJ1-2; TCRdb outputs TRBD1, but without DNA this stays unchecked. The CDR3 runs 13 residues. From germline, CDR1 is MNHNS and CDR2 SASEGT. The CDR3 is CASSPGGTPGYTF.

The chain is built from TRBV24-1 and TRBJ2-2; lacking DNA, the TRBD2 call made by TCRdb goes unchecked. The CDR3 is 18 residues long. Germline CDR1 and CDR2: KGHDR and SFDVKD. This chain's CDR3 is CATYSPSSGRENTGELFF.

The V call is TRBV7-9, the J call TRBJ1-5; TCRdb's D call of TRBD1 is untestable without DNA. Germline-derived CDR1 and CDR2 are SEHNR and FQNEAQ (reference sequence). CDR3 size: 17 residues. The CDR3 region is CASSLGRGPYSNQPQHF.

J is TRBJ2-2 and V is TRBV30; the D call of TRBD1 rests on TCRdb alone, since no DNA is present to check it. Germline V lookup: CDR1 GTSNPN, CDR2 SVGIG (reference sequence). This CDR3 is built from 14 residues. CDR3 in amino acids: CAWSVRRVAGELFF.

The genes are TRBV20-1 and TRBJ2-2; the D gene TCRdb calls, TRBD1, cannot be checked with no DNA. The germline V gene encodes CDR1 DFQATT and CDR2 SNEGSKA (reference sequence). This CDR3 is built from 16 residues. CDR3 protein: CSARPGQGARTGELFF.

The chain combines TRBV12-3 or TRBV12-4 with TRBJ2-5; TCRdb reports TRBD1, a call that lacks DNA to check it against. The CDR3 is 15 amino acids. The CDR3 loop is CASSPLDRRGETQYF.

This rearrangement joins TRBV5-5 to TRBJ2-3; TCRdb's D call of TRBD2 is untestable without DNA. The CDR3 totals 16 residues. Germline CDR1 SGHKS, CDR2 YYEKEE (reference sequence). The CDR3: CASSTGLAGTTDTQYF. Variable domain in full (rest from reference TRBV5-5 and TRBJ2-3): DAGVTQSPTHLIKTRGQQVTLRCSPISGHKSVSWYQQVLGQGPQFIFQYYEKEERGRGNFPDRFSARQFPNYSSELNVNALLLGDSALYLCASSTGLAGTTDTQYFGPGTRLTVL.

This rearrangement joins TRBV20-1 to TRBJ2-5; lacking DNA, the TRBD1 call made by TCRdb goes unchecked. This CDR3 has 13 residues. CDR1 is DFQATT and CDR2 is SNEGSKA in the germline V gene (reference sequence). Here the CDR3 reads CSARRDTQETQYF.

V is TRBV24-1 and J is TRBJ2-1; lacking DNA, the TRBD2 call made by TCRdb goes unchecked. The CDR3 sequence is 16 residues long. Germline V gene lookup returns CDR1 KGHDR and CDR2 SFDVKD. CDR3 amino acids: CATSDLSREGSNEQFF.

The V call is TRBV13, the J call TRBJ1-1; TCRdb selects TRBD1, and the lack of DNA leaves this call unchecked. This CDR3 region has 14 residues. The V gene's germline CDR1 is PRHDT and CDR2 FYEKMQ (reference sequence). The CDR3 is CASSLARGMAEAFF.

The rearrangement joins TRBV4-3 to TRBJ2-3; TCRdb lists TRBD2, though no DNA is available to test this call. This CDR3 has 18 residues. Germline V gene data show CDR1 as LGHNA and CDR2 as YSLEER. The CDR3 loop reads CASSQDALLAGEGDTQYF.

The rearrangement joins TRBV27 to TRBJ2-1; TCRdb selects TRBD1, and the lack of DNA leaves this call unchecked. The germline CDR1 and CDR2 sequences are MNHEY and SMNVEV (reference sequence). The CDR3 runs 12 residues. CDR3 amino acids: CASSSGRGEQFF.

V usage is TRBV21-1 and J usage is TRBJ1-1. TRBV21-1 is flagged as a pseudogene. The CDR3 spans 19 residues. The CDR3 spells CASSNKWDWTDQQNTEAFF.

The chain joins TRBV20-1 to TRBJ2-7; the D gene TCRdb calls, TRBD1, cannot be checked with no DNA. CDR1 and CDR2 (germline): DFQATT, SNEGSKA (reference sequence). This CDR3 comprises 11 residues. The chain's CDR3 is CSAGGSYEQYF.